This TCR beta chain comes out of a study of blood T cells in healthy people across ages. Using a J-beta primer mix together with a sample-barcoded 5' primer, a second PCR was run for roughly 7 to 12 cycles. TCRdb recomputed calls from the 5' RACE reads with MiXCR, one row per CDR3 protein. The sample lists roughly 800,000 distinct CDR3 sequences, roughly 64% occurring once. With regard to this clonotype: Its antigen is still unknown.

With 4 bases removed from V and 7 bases from J, the gap between germline ends came to 13 bases. The CDR3 extends over 13 amino acids. Germline CDR1 and CDR2: SQVTM and ANQGSEA. General study findings and limits: PBMCs were not sorted, which prevented a conclusive comparison of naive versus antigen-experienced cells.

The J gene is TRBJ1-4, the V gene TRBV29-1; possible D gene TRBD1, 5 bases. The sequenced material came from blood. The receptor was isolated from a man in his thirties or forties in good health. CDR3 sequence reads: CSVGTGRGEKLFF. In nucleotides, the CDR3 is TGCAGCGTTGGGACCGGGAGGGGTGAAAAACTGTTTTTT. Supplemented by reference TRBV29-1 and TRBJ1-4, the full variable domain reads SAVISQKPSRDICQRGTSLTIQCQVDSQVTMMFWYRQQPGQSLTLIATANQGSEATYESGFVIDKFPISRPNLTFSTLTVSNMSPEDSSIYLCSVGTGRGEKLFFGSGTQLSVL.